This TCR beta chain was profiled in a study of cytotoxic CD8 clonotypes in ibrutinib-treated CLL. At the level of the study: Within the patient group, about ten were relapsed/refractory and roughly 16 treatment-naive, and around 17 were IGHV unmutated. Once treatment had gone on for a median of around eleven months, range 6 to 36, response samples were drawn. Productive templates per sample averaged roughly 250,000; productive rearrangements, 94,082.

CDR1 SGDLS and CDR2 YYNGEE come from the germline V gene. CDR3 size: 14 residues. Trimming cost V 0 bases and J 7 bases, with 14 bases left between them. The planned depth of sequencing spanned 1 in 200,000 to 1 in 1 million T cells. Repertoires were generated with immunoSEQ multiplex PCR, while TCRdb's copy carries only in-frame clones and drops some. The sample includes some 100,000 clones, roughly 57% of them seen just once. This sequence originates from a human donor with chronic lymphocytic leukemia. The chain uses TRBV9 and TRBJ2-7, with D possibly matching TRBD2 (6 bases). The sequencing used PBMCs, collected after 24 months of ibrutinib treatment. CDR3: CASSVANGGREQYF. CDR3 nucleotides: TGTGCCAGCAGCGTAGCCAACGGGGGACGGGAGCAGTACTTC.